This entry features one TCR beta chain sequence. An end of the junction differs from the germline gene, which may be a read error. The data were taken from a study of blood T cells in healthy people across ages. Sample-barcoded 5' priming and a J-beta primer mix drove a second PCR of about 6 to 12 cycles. Each cDNA molecule was tagged by a template-switch adaptor with 12 random nucleotides. One entry per CDR3 protein, called by TCRdb with MiXCR from the 5' RACE reads. The sample lists roughly 1.5 million distinct CDR3 sequences, roughly 43% occurring once. Sequenced: blood. This TCR was recovered from a woman under 30 in good health.

The CDR3 sequence is CTSRHRGSTDTQYF. For the CDR3, the DNA is TGTACCAGCAGACACAGGGGATCCACGGATACGCAGTATTTT. This chain links TRBV12-3 or TRBV12-4 with TRBJ2-3; 7 nucleotides match TRBD1. The CDR3 consists of 14 residues.